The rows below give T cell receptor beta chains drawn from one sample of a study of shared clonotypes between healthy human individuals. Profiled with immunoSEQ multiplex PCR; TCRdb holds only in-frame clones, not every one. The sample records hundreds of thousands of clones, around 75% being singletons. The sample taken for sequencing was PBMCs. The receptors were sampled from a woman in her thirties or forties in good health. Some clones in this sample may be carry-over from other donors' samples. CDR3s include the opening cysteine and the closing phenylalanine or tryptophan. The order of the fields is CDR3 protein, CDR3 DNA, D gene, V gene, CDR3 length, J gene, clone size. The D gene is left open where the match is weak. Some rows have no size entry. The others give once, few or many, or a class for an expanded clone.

CDR3aa: CASSVDPKGYQETQYF
CDR3nt: TGTGCCAGCAGCGTAGACCCCAAGGGGTACCAAGAGACCCAGTACTTC
d_gene: NA
v_gene: TRBV9
len: 16
j_gene: TRBJ2-5
abundance: NA

CDR3aa: CASSSQNTEAFF
CDR3nt: TGTGCCAGCAGCTCTCAGAACACTGAAGCTTTCTTT
d_gene: NA
v_gene: TRBV6-6
len: 12
j_gene: TRBJ1-1
abundance: few

CDR3aa: CASSMTAASGMGDTQYF
CDR3nt: TGTGCCAGCAGTATGACCGCGGCTAGCGGGATGGGAGATACGCAGTATTTT
d_gene: TRBD2
v_gene: TRBV28
len: 17
j_gene: TRBJ2-3
abundance: NA

CDR3aa: CASSLGPLGNEQFF
CDR3nt: TGTGCCAGCAGCTTGGGACCGTTGGGGAATGAGCAGTTCTTC
d_gene: NA
v_gene: TRBV7-2
len: 14
j_gene: TRBJ2-1
abundance: NA

CDR3aa: CASSPEFNNEQFF
CDR3nt: TGTGCCAGCAGCCCCGAGTTTAACAATGAGCAGTTCTTC
d_gene: NA
v_gene: TRBV6-5
len: 13
j_gene: TRBJ2-1
abundance: NA

CDR3aa: CASSPGLAGNEQYF
CDR3nt: TGTGCCAGCAGTCCCGGACTAGCGGGCAACGAGCAGTACTTC
d_gene: TRBD2
v_gene: TRBV28
len: 14
j_gene: TRBJ2-7
abundance: NA

CDR3aa: CASSSSGTGHYEQYF
CDR3nt: TGTGCCAGCAGTTCATCCGGGACAGGGCACTACGAGCAGTACTTC
d_gene: TRBD1
v_gene: TRBV7-9
len: 15
j_gene: TRBJ2-7
abundance: NA

CDR3aa: CASSSLGTGTDTQYF
CDR3nt: TGTGCCAGCAGCTCGTTGGGGACTGGCACAGATACGCAGTATTTT
d_gene: NA
v_gene: TRBV7-2
len: 15
j_gene: TRBJ2-3
abundance: NA

CDR3aa: CASSWGLAGGVDTQYF
CDR3nt: TGTGCCAGCAGCTGGGGACTAGCGGGAGGTGTGGATACCCAGTACTTC
d_gene: TRBD2
v_gene: TRBV7-2
len: 16
j_gene: TRBJ2-5
abundance: NA

CDR3aa: CASRPTWDGSYEQYF
CDR3nt: TGTGCCAGCAGGCCGACGTGGGACGGGTCCTACGAGCAGTACTTC
d_gene: NA
v_gene: TRBV6-5
len: 15
j_gene: TRBJ2-7
abundance: once

CDR3aa: CATSRGQGNQPQHF
CDR3nt: TGTGCCACCAGCAGAGGGCAGGGTAATCAGCCCCAGCATTTT
d_gene: NA
v_gene: TRBV15
len: 14
j_gene: TRBJ1-5
abundance: NA

CDR3aa: CASSRRLLAGFSDTQYF
CDR3nt: TGCGCCAGCAGCCGAAGACTACTAGCGGGATTTTCAGATACGCAGTATTTT
d_gene: TRBD2
v_gene: TRBV4-1
len: 17
j_gene: TRBJ2-3
abundance: NA

CDR3aa: CASSQVQWGRGNTGELFF
CDR3nt: TGCGCCAGCAGCCAAGTTCAATGGGGGCGGGGGAACACCGGGGAGCTGTTTTTT
d_gene: NA
v_gene: TRBV4-1
len: 18
j_gene: TRBJ2-2
abundance: NA

CDR3aa: CASSFGLGSYEQYF
CDR3nt: TGTGCCAGCAGCTTCGGACTAGGCTCATACGAGCAGTACTTC
d_gene: TRBD2
v_gene: TRBV7-9
len: 14
j_gene: TRBJ2-7
abundance: NA

CDR3aa: CASSPGGLGTYEQYF
CDR3nt: TGTGCCAGCAGCCCCGGGGGGTTAGGGACCTACGAGCAGTACTTC
d_gene: TRBD2
v_gene: TRBV7-2
len: 15
j_gene: TRBJ2-7
abundance: NA

CDR3aa: CASSPPAVDTIYF
CDR3nt: TGTGCCAGCAGCCCGCCCGCTGTGGACACCATATATTTT
d_gene: NA
v_gene: TRBV7-9
len: 13
j_gene: TRBJ1-3
abundance: NA

CDR3aa: CASSPEGPGTVFYEQYF
CDR3nt: TGTGCCAGCAGCCCAGAGGGCCCCGGGACGGTATTCTACGAGCAGTACTTC
d_gene: NA
v_gene: TRBV7-3
len: 17
j_gene: TRBJ2-7
abundance: NA

CDR3aa: CASHSQAGYNEQFF
CDR3nt: TGCGCCAGCCATTCTCAGGCCGGATACAATGAGCAGTTCTTC
d_gene: NA
v_gene: TRBV5-1
len: 14
j_gene: TRBJ2-1
abundance: NA

CDR3aa: CAISYRTSGSLAKSYNEQFF
CDR3nt: TGTGCCATCAGTTATAGGACTAGCGGGAGTTTGGCGAAGTCCTACAATGAGCAGTTCTTC
d_gene: TRBD2
v_gene: TRBV10-3
len: 20
j_gene: TRBJ2-1
abundance: few

CDR3aa: CASSEGRAGLAGGPYEQYF
CDR3nt: TGTGCCAGCAGTGAAGGCCGAGCAGGGCTAGCGGGAGGGCCGTACGAGCAGTACTTC
d_gene: TRBD2
v_gene: TRBV6-1
len: 19
j_gene: TRBJ2-7
abundance: NA

CDR3aa: CASRHPGTGGESSGANVLTF
CDR3nt: TGTGCCAGCAGGCATCCCGGGACAGGGGGCGAAAGCTCTGGGGCCAACGTCCTGACTTTC
d_gene: TRBD1
v_gene: TRBV28
len: 20
j_gene: TRBJ2-6
abundance: many

CDR3aa: CASSLGQGALSNQPQHF
CDR3nt: TGTGCCAGTAGTTTAGGACAGGGGGCGTTGAGCAATCAGCCCCAGCATTTT
d_gene: TRBD1
v_gene: TRBV19
len: 17
j_gene: TRBJ1-5
abundance: NA

CDR3aa: CASSPAGGRSYNEQFF
CDR3nt: TGTGCCAGCAGTCCCGCGGGGGGCCGTTCCTACAATGAGCAGTTCTTC
d_gene: TRBD2
v_gene: TRBV28
len: 16
j_gene: TRBJ2-1
abundance: NA

CDR3aa: CASSLGGGLGRETQYF
CDR3nt: TGTGCCAGCAGCTTGGGAGGGGGTTTAGGTCGAGAGACCCAGTACTTC
d_gene: NA
v_gene: TRBV5-4
len: 16
j_gene: TRBJ2-5
abundance: NA

CDR3aa: CASSLGLAGVTGELFF
CDR3nt: TGTGCCAGCAGCTTAGGTCTAGCGGGAGTCACCGGGGAGCTGTTTTTT
d_gene: TRBD2
v_gene: TRBV11-3
len: 16
j_gene: TRBJ2-2
abundance: NA

CDR3aa: CASSIPTGSLMDEQFF
CDR3nt: TGTGCCAGCAGTATCCCCACGGGGTCCCTGATGGATGAGCAGTTCTTC
d_gene: NA
v_gene: TRBV28
len: 16
j_gene: TRBJ2-1
abundance: NA

CDR3aa: CASSSRGSYNEQFF
CDR3nt: TGTGCCAGCAGCTCACGAGGGTCCTACAATGAGCAGTTCTTC
d_gene: NA
v_gene: TRBV7-3
len: 14
j_gene: TRBJ2-1
abundance: NA

CDR3aa: CASSPRQGEDTQYF
CDR3nt: TGTGCCAGCAGCCCCAGACAGGGGGAGGATACGCAGTATTTT
d_gene: TRBD1
v_gene: TRBV7-3
len: 14
j_gene: TRBJ2-3
abundance: NA

CDR3aa: CASSFKQGNEQFF
CDR3nt: TGTGCCAGCAGTTTTAAACAGGGAAATGAGCAGTTCTTC
d_gene: NA
v_gene: TRBV28
len: 13
j_gene: TRBJ2-1
abundance: NA

CDR3aa: CASKGGSKVGEQFF
CDR3nt: TGTGCCAGCAAGGGCGGGAGCAAGGTTGGTGAGCAGTTCTTC
d_gene: TRBD2
v_gene: TRBV6-1
len: 14
j_gene: TRBJ2-1
abundance: NA

CDR3aa: CASSQEASSYNEQFF
CDR3nt: TGTGCCAGCAGCCAAGAGGCGAGCTCCTACAATGAGCAGTTCTTC
d_gene: NA
v_gene: TRBV4-2
len: 15
j_gene: TRBJ2-1
abundance: medium-sized

CDR3aa: CASSLVSGASHNEQFF
CDR3nt: TGTGCCAGCAGCTTAGTGTCAGGGGCCTCCCACAATGAGCAGTTCTTC
d_gene: NA
v_gene: TRBV7-9
len: 16
j_gene: TRBJ2-1
abundance: NA

CDR3aa: CASSPRQGAGTGELFF
CDR3nt: TGTGCCAGTAGTCCACGACAGGGGGCGGGGACCGGGGAGCTGTTTTTT
d_gene: TRBD1
v_gene: TRBV19
len: 16
j_gene: TRBJ2-2
abundance: NA

CDR3aa: CASSDTPGGGYTF
CDR3nt: TGTGCCAGCAGTGACACACCAGGGGGTGGCTACACCTTC
d_gene: TRBD1
v_gene: TRBV6-4
len: 13
j_gene: TRBJ1-2
abundance: NA

CDR3aa: CASSDRTDNQPQHF
CDR3nt: TGCGCCAGCAGTGACCGGACGGACAATCAGCCCCAGCATTTT
d_gene: NA
v_gene: TRBV10-2
len: 14
j_gene: TRBJ1-5
abundance: NA

CDR3aa: CATAVGGADTQYF
CDR3nt: TGTGCCACCGCGGTGGGGGGCGCAGATACGCAGTATTTT
d_gene: NA
v_gene: TRBV10-3
len: 13
j_gene: TRBJ2-3
abundance: once

CDR3aa: CASSVDGSWGIETQYF
CDR3nt: TGTGCCAGCAGCGTAGATGGTAGCTGGGGGATAGAGACCCAGTACTTC
d_gene: NA
v_gene: TRBV9
len: 16
j_gene: TRBJ2-5
abundance: NA

CDR3aa: CASSLAVRVGEQFF
CDR3nt: TGCGCCAGCAGCTTGGCCGTTCGTGTGGGAGAGCAGTTCTTC
d_gene: NA
v_gene: TRBV5-1
len: 14
j_gene: TRBJ2-1
abundance: NA

CDR3aa: CASSISPSYEQYF
CDR3nt: TGTGCCAGTAGTATATCCCCGTCCTACGAGCAGTACTTC
d_gene: NA
v_gene: TRBV19
len: 13
j_gene: TRBJ2-7
abundance: NA

CDR3aa: CASSSGGALLYEQYF
CDR3nt: TGTGCCAGCAGCTCGGGGGGTGCGTTACTCTACGAGCAGTACTTC
d_gene: TRBD2
v_gene: TRBV5-6
len: 15
j_gene: TRBJ2-7
abundance: NA

CDR3aa: CASSLSAGGSQPQHF
CDR3nt: TGTGCCAGCAGTTTATCGGCAGGGGGCAGTCAGCCCCAGCATTTT
d_gene: TRBD1
v_gene: TRBV27
len: 15
j_gene: TRBJ1-5
abundance: NA

CDR3aa: CASSLRESSYNEQFF
CDR3nt: TGTGCCAGCAGCCTCCGGGAAAGCTCCTACAATGAGCAGTTCTTC
d_gene: NA
v_gene: TRBV5-4
len: 15
j_gene: TRBJ2-1
abundance: NA

CDR3aa: CASSYRVNQPQHF
CDR3nt: TGTGCCAGCAGCTACAGGGTCAATCAGCCCCAGCATTTT
d_gene: NA
v_gene: TRBV7-6
len: 13
j_gene: TRBJ1-5
abundance: NA

CDR3aa: CASSRGTDWNFVTSYGYTF
CDR3nt: TGTGCCAGCAGCCGGGGGACAGATTGGAATTTTGTAACTTCCTATGGCTACACCTTC
d_gene: TRBD1
v_gene: TRBV27
len: 19
j_gene: TRBJ1-2
abundance: NA

CDR3aa: CAITEGQGDSPLHF
CDR3nt: TGTGCCATCACCGAGGGACAGGGTGATTCACCCCTCCACTTT
d_gene: TRBD1
v_gene: TRBV10-3
len: 14
j_gene: TRBJ1-6
abundance: NA

CDR3aa: CASRRNSDTSYEQYF
CDR3nt: TGCGCCAGTAGACGAAATTCCGATACTTCCTACGAGCAGTACTTC
d_gene: NA
v_gene: TRBV5-1
len: 15
j_gene: TRBJ2-7
abundance: NA

CDR3aa: CASGAGLARRTGYQPQHF
CDR3nt: TGTGCCAGCGGGGCCGGCTTAGCTCGCAGGACAGGGTATCAGCCCCAGCATTTT
d_gene: TRBD1
v_gene: TRBV11-3
len: 18
j_gene: TRBJ1-5
abundance: once

CDR3aa: CASSFVQFYEQYF
CDR3nt: TGTGCCAGCAGCTTTGTCCAGTTCTACGAGCAGTACTTC
d_gene: NA
v_gene: TRBV7-2
len: 13
j_gene: TRBJ2-7
abundance: NA

CDR3aa: CASSPDISPNTIYF
CDR3nt: TGTGCCAGCAGCCCCGATATTTCGCCAAACACCATATATTTT
d_gene: NA
v_gene: TRBV7-9
len: 14
j_gene: TRBJ1-3
abundance: NA

CDR3aa: CASSLEGLDQPQHF
CDR3nt: TGCGCCAGCAGCTTAGAGGGGCTTGATCAGCCCCAGCATTTT
d_gene: NA
v_gene: TRBV5-1
len: 14
j_gene: TRBJ1-5
abundance: NA

CDR3aa: CASSGYRGGYEQYF
CDR3nt: TGTGCCAGCAGTGGTTACAGGGGGGGCTACGAGCAGTACTTC
d_gene: NA
v_gene: TRBV6-1
len: 14
j_gene: TRBJ2-7
abundance: NA

CDR3aa: CSARSGSEQYF
CDR3nt: TGCAGTGCTAGAAGCGGAAGTGAGCAGTACTTC
d_gene: NA
v_gene: TRBV20-1
len: 11
j_gene: TRBJ2-7
abundance: many

CDR3aa: CASSGVATNEKLFF
CDR3nt: TGTGCCAGCAGCGGTGTTGCAACTAATGAAAAACTGTTTTTT
d_gene: NA
v_gene: TRBV7-9
len: 14
j_gene: TRBJ1-4
abundance: NA

CDR3aa: CASSRQGGPNTGELFF
CDR3nt: TGTGCCAGCAGCCGCCAGGGGGGGCCGAACACCGGGGAGCTGTTTTTT
d_gene: NA
v_gene: TRBV7-3
len: 16
j_gene: TRBJ2-2
abundance: once

CDR3aa: CAISEGNRAGNEAFF
CDR3nt: TGTGCCATCAGTGAGGGGAACCGGGCCGGCAATGAAGCTTTCTTT
d_gene: NA
v_gene: TRBV10-3
len: 15
j_gene: TRBJ1-1
abundance: NA

CDR3aa: CASRRQGDYGYTF
CDR3nt: TGTGCCAGCAGACGACAGGGAGACTATGGCTACACCTTC
d_gene: TRBD1
v_gene: TRBV6-5
len: 13
j_gene: TRBJ1-2
abundance: NA

CDR3aa: CASSPGAGYEQYF
CDR3nt: TGTGCCAGCAGCCCCGGGGCCGGCTACGAGCAGTACTTC
d_gene: NA
v_gene: TRBV11-2
len: 13
j_gene: TRBJ2-7
abundance: NA

CDR3aa: CASSYRRQDYTQYF
CDR3nt: TGTGCCAGCAGTTACAGAAGACAGGATTATACGCAGTATTTT
d_gene: NA
v_gene: TRBV6-5
len: 14
j_gene: TRBJ2-3
abundance: NA

CDR3aa: CASSLMGASTDTQYF
CDR3nt: TGTGCCAGCAGCCTTATGGGGGCTAGCACAGATACGCAGTATTTT
d_gene: NA
v_gene: TRBV27
len: 15
j_gene: TRBJ2-3
abundance: NA

CDR3aa: CASSFSGSSYNEQFF
CDR3nt: TGTGCCAGCAGCTTTAGCGGGAGCTCCTACAATGAGCAGTTCTTC
d_gene: TRBD2
v_gene: TRBV7-3
len: 15
j_gene: TRBJ2-1
abundance: many